These 26 T cell receptor beta chains were sequenced from one sample in a study of shared clonotypes between healthy human individuals. Positive CCR7 selection of CD45RO-negative cells yielded the naive CD8 cells, and terminally differentiated effector memory CD45RA+ cells were excluded. Data came from immunoSEQ multiplex PCR; TCRdb stores just in-frame clones and leaves some out. The sample holds nearly 600,000 clones, less than 97% seen once. Sequencing was done on a sample of naive CD8+ T cells sorted from blood. Receptor source: a woman aged 25 to 39 in good health.

This rearrangement joins TRBV4-2 to TRBJ1-5, with D possibly matching TRBD1 (6 bases). CDR3 length: 15 amino acids. V was shortened by 4 bases and J by 7 bases, with 17 bases between the two germline ends. Looked up from germline, CDR1 is LGHNA and CDR2 is YNFKEQ. The CDR3 region has the DNA TGTGCCAGCAGCCCCAGGTGGGGGGCCGAGCAGCCCCAGCATTTT. Translation: CASSPRWGAEQPQHF.

This chain joins TRBV7-9 and TRBJ1-1, with 7 bases identical to TRBD1. The germline CDR1 and CDR2 sequences are SEHNR and FQNEAQ (reference sequence). There are 15 residues in the CDR3. The ends lost 0 bases at V and 6 bases at J; junction bases unmatched: 7. The DNA of the CDR3 is TGTGCCAGCAGCTTAGCCCCAGGGGGACTCCCTGAAGCTTTCTTT. It codes for CASSLAPGGLPEAFF.

The chain links TRBV29-1 to TRBJ2-3, with D possibly TRBD2 on 6 matching bases. The CDR3 spans 13 residues. Trimming took off 3 bases at V and 4 bases at J, with 11 bases between the two ends. Germline-derived CDR1 and CDR2 are SQVTM and ANQGSEA. In nucleotides, the CDR3 is TGCAGCGTTGATGGGGGGAGAGCAGATACGCAGTATTTT. It codes for CSVDGGRADTQYF.

This sequence joins TRBV7-8 and TRBJ2-1; tentatively, D is TRBD1 (6 bases). From germline, CDR1 is SGHVS and CDR2 FQNEAQ. Trimming shortened V by 3 bases and J by 0 bases, and 21 bases separated the two germline ends. The CDR3 covers 19 residues. The CDR3 DNA is TGTGCCAGCAGCTTGGAGAGGGGGTCTTTGCGCAGCTCCTACAATGAGCAGTTCTTC. Residues: CASSLERGSLRSSYNEQFF.

The genes are TRBV7-6 and TRBJ1-1, with 8 bases fitting TRBD1. The CDR3 extends over 15 amino acids. In germline, CDR1 is SGHVS, CDR2 FNYEAQ. Losses at the gene ends were 2 bases for V and 7 bases for J; bases not matched to a gene: 9. The CDR3 DNA reads TGTGCCAGCAGCTTACAGGGGGCTACCCCTAATGAAGCTTTCTTT. Its translation is CASSLQGATPNEAFF.

CDR3 residues: CASSLAAGPEQFF. The CDR3 bases are TGTGCCAGCAGCTTAGCTGCGGGGCCTGAGCAGTTCTTC. The chain recombines TRBV11-2 with TRBJ2-1; possibly TRBD2 for D (6 bases). Germline assignment: CDR1 SGHAT and CDR2 FQNNGV. This CDR3 is 13 amino acids long. Trimming left V 1 base short and J 9 bases short, with 10 bases between.

The CDR3 spells CASSELAPETQYF. The CDR3 bases are TGCGCCAGCAGTGAGCTAGCGCCAGAGACCCAGTACTTC. V and J are TRBV10-2 and TRBJ2-5; D perhaps matches TRBD2 (6 bases). This CDR3 contains 13 residues. Germline V gene lookup returns CDR1 WSHSY and CDR2 SAAADI. Trimming cost V 2 bases and J 4 bases, with 8 bases left between them.

In the case of this clone: Distinct nucleotide sequences in the sample also encode this CDR3. The chain couples TRBV27 to TRBJ2-7; D gene ambiguous. From germline, CDR1 is MNHEY and CDR2 SMNVEV (reference sequence). V shed 6 bases and J shed 0 bases, with 6 bases lying between them. The CDR3 covers 12 residues. In DNA, the CDR3 is TGTGCCAGCAGCTCTAGCTCCTACGAGCAGTACTTC. This encodes CASSSSSYEQYF.

The J gene is TRBJ2-7, the V gene TRBV19, with D perhaps matching TRBD1 or TRBD2 (5 bases each). Trimming took 4 bases from V and 3 from J, leaving 16 bases between them. Germline CDR1 reads LNHDA; CDR2 reads SQIVND (reference sequence). This CDR3 spans 15 amino acids. The CDR3 DNA is TGTGCCAGTAGTAGCCCCTCCGGGACCAGCTACGAGCAGTACTTC. Translated, it gives CASSSPSGTSYEQYF.

The rearrangement links TRBV28 to TRBJ2-7; 7 nucleotides agree with TRBD2. The length of the CDR3 is 14 residues. V trimming: 7 bases; J trimming: 7 bases; junction bases outside the gene matches: 13. Germline lookup yields CDR1 MDHEN and CDR2 SYDVKM. For the CDR3, the DNA is TGTGCCAGCACCTTAAGCGGGAATGGTGAAGAGCAGTACTTC. It is translated as CASTLSGNGEEQYF.

This chain joins TRBV2 and TRBJ1-5; D not resolved. This CDR3 is 15 amino acids long. V shed 2 bases and J shed 3 bases, with 11 bases lying between them. Germline V CDR1 and CDR2: SNHLY, FYNNEI. The CDR3 DNA reads as TGTGCCAGCAGTGAAAGTACGGCCTTCAATCAGCCCCAGCATTTT. The encoded protein is CASSESTAFNQPQHF.

This clone was seen only a few times. The rearrangement uses TRBV27 and TRBJ1-5; no definite D call. V was cut by 2 bases and J by 0 bases, with 11 bases left in between. CDR1 and CDR2 from the germline V gene are MNHEY and SMNVEV (reference sequence). This CDR3 contains 16 residues. The DNA of the CDR3 is TGTGCCAGCAGTTTAAAGTCAGCTTATAGCAATCAGCCCCAGCATTTT. Translated, it gives CASSLKSAYSNQPQHF.

The chain couples TRBV7-2 to TRBJ2-1; 8 nucleotides line up with TRBD2. CDR1 is SGHTA and CDR2 is FQGNSA in the germline V gene. The CDR3 totals 15 residues. V gave up 4 bases and J gave up 4 bases; unmatched junction bases: 6. The CDR3 spells CASSWGLGIYNEQFF. DNA of the CDR3: TGTGCCAGCAGCTGGGGACTAGGGATATACAATGAGCAGTTCTTC.

V and J are TRBV28 and TRBJ2-1; no definite D call. The CDR3 spans 16 residues. Germline CDR1 MDHEN, CDR2 SYDVKM. The ends were cut back, 1 base at V and 3 bases at J, with 13 bases in the middle. CDR3 sequence: CASSLLPGEVYNEQFF. The DNA for the CDR3 is TGTGCCAGCAGTTTATTACCAGGAGAAGTCTACAATGAGCAGTTCTTC. The variable domain in full, completed from reference TRBV28 and TRBJ2-1, reads DVKVTQSSRYLVKRTGEKVFLECVQDMDHENMFWYRQDPGLGLRLIYFSYDVKMKEKGDIPEGYSVSREKKERFSLILESASTNQTSMYLCASSLLPGEVYNEQFFGPGTRLTVL.

V usage is TRBV4-2 and J usage is TRBJ2-3; TRBD2 aligns across 10 bases. The V and J ends lost 0 bases and 0 bases, in that order; junction bases with no gene match: 0. The CDR3 is 16 residues long. Germline CDR1 is LGHNA and CDR2 is YNFKEQ. CDR3 protein: CASSQETSGSTDTQYF. CDR3 bases: TGTGCCAGCAGCCAAGAGACTAGCGGGAGCACAGATACGCAGTATTTT.

In this sample, this clone turned up once. Other DNA sequences in this specimen translate into the identical CDR3. The V and J genes are TRBV28 and TRBJ2-5; D uncertain. Between the trimmed V and J ends, which lost 6 bases and 1 base, there was a span of 0 bases. Germline CDR1 and CDR2: MDHEN and SYDVKM. The CDR3 totals 10 residues. CDR3 in amino acids: CASSQETQYF. The CDR3 nucleotides read TGTGCCAGCAGCCAAGAGACCCAGTACTTC.

This chain links TRBV11-2 with TRBJ2-5; tentative D call: TRBD1 (6 bases). The CDR3 runs 14 residues. Germline loops: CDR1 SGHAT, CDR2 FQNNGV. With 5 bases removed from V and 5 bases from J, the gap between germline ends came to 15 bases. Here the CDR3 reads CASSTSTGSETQYF. Written as DNA, the CDR3 is TGTGCCAGCAGCACAAGCACAGGGTCGGAGACCCAGTACTTC.

CDR3 region: CASSPAGSYTEAFF. The CDR3 DNA reads TGTGCCAGCAGTCCCGCCGGGAGTTACACTGAAGCTTTCTTT. The chain combines TRBV27 with TRBJ1-1, with no clear D. V was trimmed by 5 bases and J by 3 bases, leaving 13 bases between them. Germline V gene data show CDR1 as MNHEY and CDR2 as SMNVEV (reference sequence). The CDR3 totals 14 residues.

The chain uses TRBV29-1 and TRBJ1-1; D unclear. Germline values: CDR1 SQVTM, CDR2 ANQGSEA. V was cut by 4 bases and J by 10 bases, with 4 bases left in between. The CDR3 loop spans 8 amino acids. The CDR3 region is CSVVGAFF. CDR3 in DNA: TGCAGCGTTGTGGGAGCTTTCTTT.

This sequence joins TRBV28 and TRBJ2-7; D is uncertain. The V and J ends lost 4 bases and 6 bases respectively, with 10 bases between them. This CDR3 has 12 residues. In germline, CDR1 is MDHEN, CDR2 SYDVKM. The CDR3 sequence: CASSSPTAEQYF. The DNA for the CDR3 is TGTGCCAGCAGTTCCCCGACGGCCGAGCAGTACTTC.

This chain joins TRBV7-9 and TRBJ2-7; weak D call: TRBD2 (5 bases). Trimming stripped 0 bases from V and 11 bases from J, with 17 bases between. The V gene's germline CDR1 is SEHNR and CDR2 FQNEAQ (reference sequence). This CDR3 has 14 amino acids. The DNA for the CDR3 is TGTGCCAGCAGCTTAGCGGGAGCGTCGGTTGATGAGTACTTC. Protein product: CASSLAGASVDEYF.

The chain is built from TRBV7-9 and TRBJ1-4; D is unclear. Germline V lookup: CDR1 SEHNR, CDR2 FQNEAQ (reference sequence). The V end was cut by 5 bases, the J end by 6 bases, with 13 bases between. This CDR3 is built from 14 residues. CDR3 sequence reads: CASSLTGPHEKLFF. The CDR3 nucleotides are TGTGCCAGCAGCCTCACGGGCCCCCATGAAAAACTGTTTTTT.

In this sample, this clone turned up once. The chain recombines TRBV11-2 with TRBJ2-7; D remains unclear. The germline V and J ends were trimmed by 0 bases and 6 bases, with 18 bases remaining between them. The CDR3 sequence is 16 residues long. The germline V gene has CDR1 SGHAT and CDR2 FQNNGV. The CDR3 region is CASSLDRAGPPSEQYF. CDR3 bases: TGTGCCAGCAGCTTAGATCGGGCAGGACCTCCCTCCGAGCAGTACTTC.

V is TRBV27 and J is TRBJ1-2; D is uncertain. Germline-derived CDR1 and CDR2 are MNHEY and SMNVEV (reference sequence). V lost 5 bases to trimming and J lost 4 bases, with 11 bases between them. The length of the CDR3 is 13 residues. The CDR3 reads CASSLGFSYGYTF. CDR3 nucleotides: TGTGCCAGCAGTCTAGGGTTTAGCTATGGCTACACCTTC.

This chain connects TRBV15 to TRBJ1-2; 9 bases fit TRBD1. V lost 0 bases and J lost 3; bases outside the gene matches: 8. Looked up from germline, CDR1 is LNHNV and CDR2 is YYDKDF (reference sequence). CDR3 size: 17 residues. CDR3 sequence (DNA): TGTGCCACCAGCAGAGACGAGGGACAGGGCTATTACTATGGCTACACCTTC. Encoded protein: CATSRDEGQGYYYGYTF.

The chain combines TRBV4-1 with TRBJ2-7, with unresolved D. V was shortened by 1 base and J by 5 bases, with 18 bases between the two germline ends. CDR3 size: 16 residues. Germline loops: CDR1 MGHRA, CDR2 YSYEKL. The CDR3 DNA follows: TGCGCCAGCAGCCAAGTTAACGGTCTAGGGATCCACGAGCAGTACTTC. Translation: CASSQVNGLGIHEQYF.